The sequence of this TCR beta chain was determined in a study of patients and donors after allogeneic stem cell transplantation. TCRdb reprocessed the RT-PCR reads with MiXCR, giving one entry per CDR3 protein. The sample yields roughly 940,000 distinct CDR3 sequences, about a sixth seen once. Germline V CDR1 and CDR2: MGHDK, SYGVNS. This CDR3 is 15 amino acids long. J gave up 11 bases and V 3 bases, and 11 bases lay outside the gene matches. The clonotype was recovered from a human donor who was either an allogeneic HSCT recipient or a stem cell or donor lymphocyte infusion donor (not recorded which). It is not recorded whose cells these are; they may come from a transplant donor. The genes are TRBV25-1 and TRBJ2-7; 12 bases agree with TRBD2. Sequencing was performed on blood, either unsorted or a sorted T cell fraction (not recorded which). In DNA form, the CDR3 reads TGTGCCAGCAGTGACCCCTCACTAGCGGGAGGCCACAAGTACTTC. As protein: CASSDPSLAGGHKYF.